This passage covers 29 T cell receptor beta chains from one sample sequenced in a study of beta chain features in type 1 diabetes. As every portion of the isolated RNA was reverse transcribed, the sequencing read expressed TCRB transcripts. Sequencing used immunoSEQ multiplex PCR; TCRdb keeps in-frame clones, though not all of them. The sample yields around 430,000 clones, approximately 30% seen once. Material: naive CD4+ T cells from blood. These receptors were taken from a man between 18 and 29 years old in good health.

The J gene is TRBJ2-7, the V gene TRBV6-6, with TRBD2 matching over 7 bases. Germline lookup yields CDR1 MNHNY and CDR2 SVGAGI (reference sequence). CDR3 length: 16 residues. V was pared by 2 bases and J by 5 bases, with 12 bases of the junction left unmatched. The CDR3 nucleotides read TGTGCCAGCAGTTACACGCCGGTAAGCGGGATCGACGAGCAGTACTTC. Translated, it gives CASSYTPVSGIDEQYF.

The sample holds a few counts of this clone. The V and J genes are TRBV7-3 and TRBJ2-3, with 8 bases fitting TRBD2. V trimming: 5 bases; J trimming: 4 bases; junction bases outside the gene matches: 5. Germline CDR1 is SGHTA and CDR2 is FQGTGA. The CDR3 length is 14 residues. The CDR3 loop is CASSPGLVADTQYF. The DNA of the CDR3 is TGTGCCAGCAGCCCGGGACTAGTGGCAGATACGCAGTATTTT. The whole variable domain, filled in from reference TRBV7-3 and TRBJ2-3, reads GAGVSQTPSNKVTEKGKYVELRCDPISGHTALYWYRQSLGQGPEFLIYFQGTGAADDSGLPNDRFFAVRPEGSVSTLKIQRTERGDSAVYLCASSPGLVADTQYFGPGTRLTVL.

This chain connects TRBV2 to TRBJ2-1, with a weak D call TRBD1 (6 bases). CDR1 is SNHLY, CDR2 FYNNEI, per germline. Trimming cost V 6 bases and J 3 bases, with 12 bases left between them. The CDR3 is made up of 14 amino acids. CDR3 amino acids: CASSDWTDYNEQFF. Written as DNA, the CDR3 is TGTGCCAGCAGCGACTGGACAGACTACAATGAGCAGTTCTTC.

This clone was seen only a few times. The CDR3 DNA reads TGCAGCGTTTCGGCACAGGGGCCCTATGGCTACACCTTC. Its translation is CSVSAQGPYGYTF. The rearrangement joins TRBV29-1 to TRBJ1-2; 7 bases align to TRBD1. The V gene end was trimmed by 5 bases and the J gene end by 4 bases; junction bases not matched to a gene: 7. Germline CDR1 is SQVTM and CDR2 is ANQGSEA. This CDR3 contains 13 residues. The full variable domain, with the rest looked up from reference TRBV29-1 and TRBJ1-2, is SAVISQKPSRDICQRGTSLTIQCQVDSQVTMMFWYRQQPGQSLTLIATANQGSEATYESGFVIDKFPISRPNLTFSTLTVSNMSPEDSSIYLCSVSAQGPYGYTFGSGTRLTVV.

This clone was seen more than once but under ten times. This specimen includes other DNA sequences encoding the same CDR3. The chain links TRBV7-3 to TRBJ2-3; D ambiguous. CDR1 and CDR2 (germline): SGHTA, FQGTGA. V was pared by 0 bases and J by 1 base, with 5 bases between. This CDR3 comprises 14 residues. CDR3 coding DNA: TGTGCCAGCAGCTTAACGGGTCGCACAGATACGCAGTATTTT. This translates into CASSLTGRTDTQYF.

This chain connects TRBV9 to TRBJ2-1, with D tentatively TRBD1 (5 bases). V lost 0 bases to trimming and J lost 2 bases, with 12 bases between them. The CDR3 is 16 residues long. Germline V gene lookup returns CDR1 SGDLS and CDR2 YYNGEE. As DNA, the CDR3 is TGTGCCAGCAGCGTAGCCCAACAGGCGGCCTACAATGAGCAGTTCTTC. Its protein product is CASSVAQQAAYNEQFF.

This chain links TRBV30 with TRBJ2-3; possibly TRBD1 or TRBD2 for D (5 bases each). Germline V gene sequence: CDR1 GTSNPN, CDR2 SVGIG (reference sequence). This CDR3 region has 15 residues. V was trimmed by 2 bases and J by 0 bases, leaving 12 bases between them. CDR3 DNA: TGTGCCTGGAGTTGGGGGAGCGCTAGCACAGATACGCAGTATTTT. This translates into CAWSWGSASTDTQYF. Full variable domain (remainder filled in from reference TRBV30 and TRBJ2-3): SQTIHQWPATLVQPVGSPLSLECTVEGTSNPNLYWYRQAAGRGLQLLFYSVGIGQISSEVPQNLSASRPQDRQFILSSKKLLLSDSGFYLCAWSWGSASTDTQYFGPGTRLTVL.

The chain employs TRBV15 and TRBJ2-5; D ambiguous. This CDR3 contains 14 residues. The germline gives CDR1 LNHNV, CDR2 YYDKDF (reference sequence). Trimming removed 1 base from V and 1 base from J, with 7 bases in between. The CDR3, as DNA: TGTGCCACCAGCAGAGGCTGGCTCCAAGAGACCCAGTACTTC. Its protein product is CATSRGWLQETQYF.

V is TRBV20-1 and J is TRBJ2-1; TRBD2 might be the D (6 bases). Trimming left V 6 bases short and J 10 bases short, with 10 bases between. Germline lookup yields CDR1 DFQATT and CDR2 SNEGSKA (reference sequence). This CDR3 contains 10 residues. CDR3 region: CSALGGEQFF. In DNA form, the CDR3 reads TGCAGTGCCCTAGGAGGGGAGCAGTTCTTC.

This clone has only a few counts. The V call is TRBV11-1, the J call TRBJ2-2, with 9 nucleotides matching TRBD2. The germline V gene has CDR1 SGHAT and CDR2 FQDESV (reference sequence). This CDR3 spans 16 amino acids. Trimming cost V 4 bases and J 0 bases; bases outside gene matches: 3. In DNA, the CDR3 is TGTGCCAGCAGCTCACGACTAGCGGCGAACACCGGGGAGCTGTTTTTT. Its translation is CASSSRLAANTGELFF. Complete variable domain (other parts from reference TRBV11-1 and TRBJ2-2): EAEVAQSPRYKITEKSQAVAFWCDPISGHATLYWYRQILGQGPELLVQFQDESVVDDSQLPKDRFSAERLKGVDSTLKIQPAELGDSAMYLCASSSRLAANTGELFFGEGSRLTVL.

The chain couples TRBV29-1 to TRBJ2-3, with 8 bases that match TRBD2. There are 15 residues in the CDR3. With 5 bases clipped from V and 4 bases from J, the junction kept 11 bases outside the gene matches. CDR1 is SQVTM and CDR2 is ANQGSEA in the germline V gene. Written as DNA, the CDR3 is TGCAGCGTTTTCCCCCGGGGGGGCGCAGCAGATACGCAGTATTTT. Translated, it gives CSVFPRGGAADTQYF.

The gene calls are TRBV7-3 and TRBJ2-3; D is uncertain. This CDR3 is built from 15 residues. Trimming took 3 bases from V and 5 from J, leaving 15 bases between them. The germline CDR1 and CDR2 sequences are SGHTA and FQGTGA. The CDR3 sequence is CASSFFGPKVDTQYF. The CDR3 DNA follows: TGTGCCAGCAGCTTTTTCGGCCCAAAGGTAGATACGCAGTATTTT.

The rearrangement uses TRBV2 and TRBJ2-1, with D hard to call. The CDR3 is 11 residues long. CDR1 is SNHLY, CDR2 FYNNEI, per germline. V lost 1 base, J lost 14 bases, and 9 bases lay in between. The CDR3: CASSEGGVKFF. The DNA for the CDR3 is TGTGCCAGCAGTGAAGGAGGTGTGAAGTTCTTC.

The chain couples TRBV5-6 to TRBJ2-7; D perhaps matches TRBD2 (6 bases). V lost 4 bases, J lost 3 bases, and 11 bases lay in between. This CDR3 is 13 amino acids long. Per the germline V gene, CDR1 is SGHDT and CDR2 is YYEEEE. CDR3 DNA sequence: TGTGCCAGCAGCGAGGGACTTGTCTACGAGCAGTACTTC. This codes for CASSEGLVYEQYF. The full variable domain, with the rest looked up from reference TRBV5-6 and TRBJ2-7, is DAGVTQSPTHLIKTRGQQVTLRCSPKSGHDTVSWYQQALGQGPQFIFQYYEEEERQRGNFPDRFSGHQFPNYSSELNVNALLLGDSALYLCASSEGLVYEQYFGPGTRLTVT.

This clone appeared a few times. J is TRBJ2-5 and V is TRBV5-1; the D call may be TRBD1 or TRBD2 (5 bases each). CDR3 length: 14 amino acids. Per the germline V gene, CDR1 is SGHRS and CDR2 is YFSETQ. The ends were cut back, 4 bases at V and 2 bases at J, with 12 bases in the middle. CDR3 coding DNA: TGCGCCAGCAGCGGGGGACGGCCTCAAGAGACCCAGTACTTC. Its translation: CASSGGRPQETQYF.

V gene TRBV7-2 combines with J gene TRBJ2-5, with D possibly being TRBD1 (5 bases). Trimming removed 1 base from V and 0 bases from J, with 12 bases in between. Germline loops: CDR1 SGHTA, CDR2 FQGNSA. This CDR3 is 16 amino acids long. The CDR3 sequence: CASSLVAGKYQETQYF. The CDR3 DNA follows: TGTGCCAGCAGCTTAGTTGCAGGGAAGTACCAAGAGACCCAGTACTTC. Together with reference TRBV7-2 and TRBJ2-5, the CDR3 gives the full variable domain: GAGVSQSPSNKVTEKGKDVELRCDPISGHTALYWYRQSLGQGLEFLIYFQGNSAPDKSGLPSDRFSAERTGGSVSTLTIQRTQQEDSAVYLCASSLVAGKYQETQYFGPGTRLLVL.

This clone was counted between two and nine times. V is TRBV2 and J is TRBJ2-3; no clear D gene. V was clipped by 3 bases and J by 5 bases, with 9 bases between them. Germline values: CDR1 SNHLY, CDR2 FYNNEI. The CDR3 totals 13 residues. The CDR3 here is CASSDVSQDTQYF. The CDR3 DNA is TGTGCCAGCAGTGACGTCAGTCAAGATACGCAGTATTTT.

The J gene is TRBJ2-7, the V gene TRBV7-2; D unclear. The V gene's germline CDR1 is SGHTA and CDR2 FQGNSA. Between the trimmed V and J ends, which lost 1 base and 4 bases, there was a span of 11 bases. The CDR3 runs to 14 residues. The CDR3 DNA is TGTGCCAGCAGCTTAGGACTCACCTATTACGAGCAGTACTTC. Translating it yields CASSLGLTYYEQYF.

J is TRBJ2-2 and V is TRBV7-6; 11 bases fit TRBD2. Germline trimming cut 5 bases from V and 1 base from J; bases unmatched to any gene: 6. The CDR3 runs to 17 residues. In germline, CDR1 is SGHVS, CDR2 FNYEAQ. CDR3 in DNA: TGTGCCAGCAGCACCCCTAGCGGGGGGATGAACACCGGGGAGCTGTTTTTT. Translating it yields CASSTPSGGMNTGELFF. Full variable domain (rest looked up from reference TRBV7-6 and TRBJ2-2): GAGVSQSPRYKVTKRGQDVALRCDPISGHVSLYWYRQALGQGPEFLTYFNYEAQQDKSGLPNDRFSAERPEGSISTLTIQRTEQRDSAMYRCASSTPSGGMNTGELFFGEGSRLTVL.

The chain carries TRBV7-2 and TRBJ2-3, with 11 bases that match TRBD2. The CDR3 is 17 amino acids. The ends lost 5 bases at V and 6 bases at J; junction bases unmatched: 13. Per the germline V gene, CDR1 is SGHTA and CDR2 is FQGNSA. DNA for the CDR3: TGTGCCAGCAGCGCTACTAGCGGGAGTCCGGCGCCGGATACGCAGTATTTT. Its protein product is CASSATSGSPAPDTQYF.

The table lists this clone with a few counts. The chain is built from TRBV10-3 and TRBJ1-2; tentatively, D is TRBD1 (5 bases). V gave up 6 bases and J gave up 2 bases, with 13 bases separating them. Germline CDR1 reads ENHRY; CDR2 reads SYGVKD. The CDR3 runs to 14 residues. CDR3 amino acids: CAISREGINYGYTF. CDR3 DNA sequence: TGTGCCATCAGCAGGGAGGGAATCAACTATGGCTACACCTTC.

Only a few counts were recorded for this clone. This sequence joins TRBV30 and TRBJ2-1; 8 positions match TRBD2. With V trimmed by 4 bases and J by 8 bases, 13 bases remained unmatched. Germline CDR1 GTSNPN, CDR2 SVGIG (reference sequence). The CDR3 spans 15 residues. CDR3 region: CAWNAYGRAEDEQFF. The CDR3 region has the DNA TGTGCCTGGAATGCGTACGGGAGGGCCGAAGATGAGCAGTTCTTC.

The chain uses TRBV10-3 and TRBJ2-7; D not certain. V was pared by 1 base and J by 6 bases, with 10 bases between. This CDR3 has 13 amino acids. Looked up from germline, CDR1 is ENHRY and CDR2 is SYGVKD. CDR3 DNA: TGTGCCATCAGTGAGTGGCAGGCTAGCGAGCAGTACTTC. It encodes CAISEWQASEQYF.

This clone was seen a handful of times. The chain combines TRBV6-1 with TRBJ2-5; tentative D call: TRBD1 (7 bases). CDR1 MNHNS and CDR2 SASEGT come from the germline V gene. The CDR3 loop spans 13 amino acids. V dropped 7 bases and J dropped 5 bases, with 14 bases sitting between them. In nucleotides, the CDR3 is TGTGCCAGCAACCGACAGGGAGGCGAGACCCAGTACTTC. Residues: CASNRQGGETQYF.

In its sample, this clone was seen a few times. The chain employs TRBV4-2 and TRBJ2-1, with D possibly TRBD2 on 6 matching bases. The CDR3 has 14 residues. V was clipped by 2 bases and J by 10 bases, with 15 bases between them. Germline CDR1 LGHNA, CDR2 YNFKEQ. Here the CDR3 reads CASSQTSLSGEQFF. In DNA, the CDR3 is TGTGCCAGCAGCCAAACGTCGCTCAGCGGGGAGCAGTTCTTC.

V and J are TRBV28 and TRBJ2-5; the match to TRBD2 covers 9 bases. Looked up from germline, CDR1 is MDHEN and CDR2 is SYDVKM. Losses at the gene ends were 4 bases for V and 1 base for J; bases not matched to a gene: 10. The CDR3 has 17 residues. The chain's CDR3 is CASSSSGSGRSQETQYF. CDR3 nucleotide sequence: TGTGCCAGCAGTTCCTCAGGGAGCGGGAGGTCCCAAGAGACCCAGTACTTC.

Turning to this clone: The same CDR3 also results from other DNA sequences found in this sample. The V gene is TRBV30, the J gene TRBJ2-2, with D perhaps matching TRBD1 or TRBD2 (5 bases each). Germline CDR1 reads GTSNPN; CDR2 reads SVGIG (reference sequence). The CDR3 has 14 residues. V was clipped by 2 bases and J by 2 bases, with 9 bases between them. Here the CDR3 reads CAWSRDLNTGELFF. CDR3 sequence (DNA): TGTGCCTGGAGTCGGGACCTAAACACCGGGGAGCTGTTTTTT.

Points on this clone: Other DNA sequences within the sample encode an identical CDR3. The chain carries TRBV7-2 and TRBJ2-7; TRBD1 matches at 7 bases. The V segment lost 1 base and the J segment 0 bases; nucleotides outside the gene matches: 3. Germline assignment: CDR1 SGHTA and CDR2 FQGNSA. The CDR3 totals 15 residues. This CDR3 is CASSLVGDSSYEQYF. CDR3 bases: TGTGCCAGCAGCTTAGTAGGGGACAGCTCCTACGAGCAGTACTTC.

V gene TRBV30 combines with J gene TRBJ1-1; D call uncertain. This CDR3 is built from 13 residues. The V end lost 0 bases, the J end lost 5 bases, and 10 bases lay between the germline ends. The V gene's germline CDR1 is GTSNPN and CDR2 SVGIG (reference sequence). This CDR3 is CAWSVMGRTEAFF. The CDR3 region has the DNA TGTGCCTGGAGTGTAATGGGTCGTACTGAAGCTTTCTTT.